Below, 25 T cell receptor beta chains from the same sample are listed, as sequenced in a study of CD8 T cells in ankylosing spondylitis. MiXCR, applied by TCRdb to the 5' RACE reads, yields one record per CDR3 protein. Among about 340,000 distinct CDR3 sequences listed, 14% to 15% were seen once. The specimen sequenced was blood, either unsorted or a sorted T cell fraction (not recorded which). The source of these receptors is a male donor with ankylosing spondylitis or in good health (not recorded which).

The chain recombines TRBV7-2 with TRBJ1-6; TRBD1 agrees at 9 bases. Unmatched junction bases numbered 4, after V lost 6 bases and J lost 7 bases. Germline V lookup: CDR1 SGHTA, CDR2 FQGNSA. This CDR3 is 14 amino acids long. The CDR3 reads CASSTQGANSPLHF. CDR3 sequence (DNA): TGTGCCAGCAGTACACAGGGGGCGAATTCACCCCTCCACTTT.

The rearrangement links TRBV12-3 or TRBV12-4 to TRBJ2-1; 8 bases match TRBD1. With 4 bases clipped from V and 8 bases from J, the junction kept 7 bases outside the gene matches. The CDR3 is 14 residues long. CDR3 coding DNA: TGTGCCAGCAGTTACAGACAGGGGATCGATGAGCAGTTCTTC. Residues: CASSYRQGIDEQFF.

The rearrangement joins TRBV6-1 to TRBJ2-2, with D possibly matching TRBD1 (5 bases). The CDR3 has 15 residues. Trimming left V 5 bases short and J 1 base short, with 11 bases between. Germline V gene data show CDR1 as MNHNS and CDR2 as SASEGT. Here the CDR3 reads CASSRTWKNTGELFF. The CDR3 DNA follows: TGTGCCAGCAGTCGGACATGGAAGAACACCGGGGAGCTGTTTTTT.

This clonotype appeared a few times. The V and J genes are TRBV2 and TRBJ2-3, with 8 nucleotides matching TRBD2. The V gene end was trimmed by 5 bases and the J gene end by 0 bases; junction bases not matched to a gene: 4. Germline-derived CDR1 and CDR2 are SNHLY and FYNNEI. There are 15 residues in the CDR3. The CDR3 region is CASSLAGLSTDTQYF. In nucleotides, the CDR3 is TGTGCCAGCAGTTTAGCGGGGCTAAGCACAGATACGCAGTATTTT.

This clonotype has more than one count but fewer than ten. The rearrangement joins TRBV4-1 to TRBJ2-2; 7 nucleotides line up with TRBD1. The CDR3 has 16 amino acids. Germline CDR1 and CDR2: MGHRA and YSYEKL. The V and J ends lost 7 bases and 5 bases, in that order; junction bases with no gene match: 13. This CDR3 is CASNLGTALTTGELFF. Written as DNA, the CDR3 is TGCGCCAGCAACCTAGGGACAGCACTGACGACCGGGGAGCTGTTTTTT.

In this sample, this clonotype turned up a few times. This CDR3 reads CASTRSRGNTEAFF. The DNA for the CDR3 is TGTGCCAGCACCCGAAGTCGGGGGAACACTGAAGCTTTCTTT. This chain connects TRBV6-1 to TRBJ1-1, with unresolved D. The CDR3 is 14 residues long. Trimming took 7 bases from V and 1 from J, leaving 13 bases between them. Germline V gives CDR1 MNHNS, CDR2 SASEGT.

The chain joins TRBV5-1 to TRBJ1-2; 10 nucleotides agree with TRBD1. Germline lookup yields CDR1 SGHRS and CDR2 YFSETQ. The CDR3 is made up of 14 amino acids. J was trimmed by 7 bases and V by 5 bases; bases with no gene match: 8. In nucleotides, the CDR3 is TGCGCCAGCAGTTCCGGGACAGGGGTGGTTGGCTACACCTTC. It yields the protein CASSSGTGVVGYTF.

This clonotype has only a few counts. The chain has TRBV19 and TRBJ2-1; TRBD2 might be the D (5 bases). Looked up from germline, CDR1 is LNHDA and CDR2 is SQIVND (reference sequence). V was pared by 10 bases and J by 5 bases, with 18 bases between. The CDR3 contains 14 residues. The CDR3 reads CATSRAEAHNEQFF. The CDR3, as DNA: TGTGCCACCTCAAGGGCGGAGGCGCACAATGAGCAGTTCTTC. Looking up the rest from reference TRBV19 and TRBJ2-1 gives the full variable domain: DGGITQSPKYLFRKEGQNVTLSCEQNLNHDAMYWYRQDPGQGLRLIYYSQIVNDFQKGDIAEGYSVSREKKESFPLTVTSAQKNPTAFYLCATSRAEAHNEQFFGPGTRLTVL.

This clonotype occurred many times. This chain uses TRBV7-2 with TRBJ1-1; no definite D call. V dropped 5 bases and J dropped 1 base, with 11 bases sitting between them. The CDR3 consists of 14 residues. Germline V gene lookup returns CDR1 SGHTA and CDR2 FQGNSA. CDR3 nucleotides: TGTGCCAGCAGCACCCGGACGGGGAACACTGAAGCTTTCTTT. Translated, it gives CASSTRTGNTEAFF.

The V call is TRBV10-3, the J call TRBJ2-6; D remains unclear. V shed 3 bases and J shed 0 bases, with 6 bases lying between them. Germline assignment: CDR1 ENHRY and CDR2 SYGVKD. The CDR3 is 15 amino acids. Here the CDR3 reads CAISEARSGANVLTF. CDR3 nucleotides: TGTGCCATCAGTGAAGCCCGCTCTGGGGCCAACGTCCTGACTTTC.

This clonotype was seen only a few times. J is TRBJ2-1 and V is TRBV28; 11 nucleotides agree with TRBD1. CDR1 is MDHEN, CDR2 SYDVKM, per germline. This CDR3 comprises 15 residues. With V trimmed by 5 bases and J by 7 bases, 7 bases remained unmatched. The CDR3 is CASSPRTGGKNEQFF. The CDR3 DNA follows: TGTGCCAGCAGTCCCCGGACAGGGGGCAAAAATGAGCAGTTCTTC.

The DNA for the CDR3 is TGTGCCAGCAGAGCCGGACCCACCTACGAGCAGTACTTC. Its protein product is CASRAGPTYEQYF. V is TRBV6-1 and J is TRBJ2-7; D call uncertain. V dropped 6 bases and J dropped 2 bases, with 11 bases sitting between them. This CDR3 is 13 amino acids long. Germline assignment: CDR1 MNHNS and CDR2 SASEGT.

The DNA of the CDR3 is TGTGCCAGCAGTCCGGGACAGGCGTTTGTGGGGGACTACGAGCAGTACTTC. Its translation: CASSPGQAFVGDYEQYF. J is TRBJ2-7 and V is TRBV12-3 or TRBV12-4; TRBD1 agrees at 8 bases. There are 17 residues in the CDR3. The J segment lost 3 bases and the V segment lost 5 bases, leaving 15 bases of the junction unmatched.

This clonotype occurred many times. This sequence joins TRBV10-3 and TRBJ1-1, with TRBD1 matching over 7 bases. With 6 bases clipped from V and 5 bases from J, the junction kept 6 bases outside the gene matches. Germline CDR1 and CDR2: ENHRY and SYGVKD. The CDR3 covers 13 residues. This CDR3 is CAIRATGNTEAFF. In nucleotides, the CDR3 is TGTGCCATCAGGGCGACAGGGAATACTGAAGCTTTCTTT.

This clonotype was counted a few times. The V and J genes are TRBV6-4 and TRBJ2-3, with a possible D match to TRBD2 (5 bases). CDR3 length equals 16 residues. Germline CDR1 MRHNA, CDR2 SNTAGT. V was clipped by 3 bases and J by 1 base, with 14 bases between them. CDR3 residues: CASSERSGVGTDTQYF. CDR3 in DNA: TGTGCCAGCAGTGAGAGGAGCGGAGTGGGCACAGATACGCAGTATTTT.

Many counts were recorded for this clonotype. In nucleotides, the CDR3 is TGTGCCAGCAGAAAAAGTCAGGGGGCGACGAACACCGGGGAGCTGTTTTTT. Translating it yields CASRKSQGATNTGELFF. The chain employs TRBV21-1 and TRBJ2-2; the table names TRBD1, a call not compared with the DNA. TRBV21-1 corresponds to a pseudogene. The CDR3 has 17 amino acids.

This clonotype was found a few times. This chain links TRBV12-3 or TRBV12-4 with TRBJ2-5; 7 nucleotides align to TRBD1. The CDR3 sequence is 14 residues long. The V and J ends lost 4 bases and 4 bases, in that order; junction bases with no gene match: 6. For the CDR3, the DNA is TGTGCCAGCAGTTCCCTACAGGGGTCAGAGACCCAGTACTTC. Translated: CASSSLQGSETQYF.

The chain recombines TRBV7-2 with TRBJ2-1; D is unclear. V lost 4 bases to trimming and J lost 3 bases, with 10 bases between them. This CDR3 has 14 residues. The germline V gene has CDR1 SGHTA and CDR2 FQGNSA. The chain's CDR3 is CASSSENIYNEQFF. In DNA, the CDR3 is TGTGCCAGCAGCTCCGAGAACATCTACAATGAGCAGTTCTTC.

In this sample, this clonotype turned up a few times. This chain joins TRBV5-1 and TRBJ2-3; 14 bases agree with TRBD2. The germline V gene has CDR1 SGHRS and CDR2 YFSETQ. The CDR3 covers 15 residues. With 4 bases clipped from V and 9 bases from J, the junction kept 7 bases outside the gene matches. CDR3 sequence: CASSLGLAGGGTQYF. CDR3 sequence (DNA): TGCGCCAGCAGCCTAGGACTAGCGGGAGGAGGCACGCAGTATTTT.

Here the CDR3 reads CASRPLMHSGANTDTQYF. CDR3 coding DNA: TGTGCCAGCAGACCCCTCATGCATAGCGGGGCTAACACAGATACGCAGTATTTT. This chain connects TRBV27 to TRBJ2-3, with 8 bases that match TRBD2. CDR3 length equals 18 residues. The J segment lost 2 bases and the V segment lost 6 bases, leaving 16 bases of the junction unmatched. The germline CDR1 and CDR2 sequences are MNHEY and SMNVEV (reference sequence).

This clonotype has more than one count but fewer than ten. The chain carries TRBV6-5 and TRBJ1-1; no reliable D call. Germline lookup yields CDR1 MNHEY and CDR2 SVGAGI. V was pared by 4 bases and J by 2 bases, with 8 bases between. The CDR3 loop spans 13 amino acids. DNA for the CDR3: TGTGCCAGCAGTTTAATTAGTAACACTGAAGCTTTCTTT. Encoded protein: CASSLISNTEAFF.

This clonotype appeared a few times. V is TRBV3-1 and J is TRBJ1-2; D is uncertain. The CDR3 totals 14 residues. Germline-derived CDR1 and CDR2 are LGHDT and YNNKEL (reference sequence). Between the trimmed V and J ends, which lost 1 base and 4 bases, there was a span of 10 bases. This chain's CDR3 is CASSQGSEGYGYTF. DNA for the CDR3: TGTGCCAGCAGCCAAGGCTCGGAGGGCTATGGCTACACCTTC.

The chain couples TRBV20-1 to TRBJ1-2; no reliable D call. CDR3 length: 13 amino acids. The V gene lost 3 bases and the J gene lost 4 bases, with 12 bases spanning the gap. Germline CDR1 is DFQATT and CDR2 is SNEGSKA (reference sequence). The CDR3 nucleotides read TGCAGTGCTAGCTCTGAGGGAAGCTATGGCTACACCTTC. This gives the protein CSASSEGSYGYTF.

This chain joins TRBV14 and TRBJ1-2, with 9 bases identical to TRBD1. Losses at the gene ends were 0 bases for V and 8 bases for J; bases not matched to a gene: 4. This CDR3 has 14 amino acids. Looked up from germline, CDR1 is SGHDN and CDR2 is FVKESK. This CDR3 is CASSQEAGTGGYTF. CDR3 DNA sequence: TGTGCCAGCAGCCAAGAGGCCGGGACAGGGGGCTACACCTTC. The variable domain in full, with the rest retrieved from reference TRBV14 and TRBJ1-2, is EAGVTQFPSHSVIEKGQTVTLRCDPISGHDNLYWYRRVMGKEIKFLLHFVKESKQDESGMPNNRFLAERTGGTYSTLKVQPAELEDSGVYFCASSQEAGTGGYTFGSGTRLTVV.

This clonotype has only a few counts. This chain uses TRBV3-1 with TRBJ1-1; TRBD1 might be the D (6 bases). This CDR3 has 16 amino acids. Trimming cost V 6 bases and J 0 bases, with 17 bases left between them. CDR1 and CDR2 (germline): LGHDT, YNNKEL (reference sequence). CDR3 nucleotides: TGTGCCAGCAGGGAGCGGACAACAGGGCTGAACACTGAAGCTTTCTTT. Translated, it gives CASRERTTGLNTEAFF. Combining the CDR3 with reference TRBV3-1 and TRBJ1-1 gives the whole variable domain DTAVSQTPKYLVTQMGNDKSIKCEQNLGHDTMYWYKQDSKKFLKIMFSYNNKELIINETVPNRFSPKSPDKAHLNLHINSLELGDSAVYFCASRERTTGLNTEAFFGQGTRLTVV.